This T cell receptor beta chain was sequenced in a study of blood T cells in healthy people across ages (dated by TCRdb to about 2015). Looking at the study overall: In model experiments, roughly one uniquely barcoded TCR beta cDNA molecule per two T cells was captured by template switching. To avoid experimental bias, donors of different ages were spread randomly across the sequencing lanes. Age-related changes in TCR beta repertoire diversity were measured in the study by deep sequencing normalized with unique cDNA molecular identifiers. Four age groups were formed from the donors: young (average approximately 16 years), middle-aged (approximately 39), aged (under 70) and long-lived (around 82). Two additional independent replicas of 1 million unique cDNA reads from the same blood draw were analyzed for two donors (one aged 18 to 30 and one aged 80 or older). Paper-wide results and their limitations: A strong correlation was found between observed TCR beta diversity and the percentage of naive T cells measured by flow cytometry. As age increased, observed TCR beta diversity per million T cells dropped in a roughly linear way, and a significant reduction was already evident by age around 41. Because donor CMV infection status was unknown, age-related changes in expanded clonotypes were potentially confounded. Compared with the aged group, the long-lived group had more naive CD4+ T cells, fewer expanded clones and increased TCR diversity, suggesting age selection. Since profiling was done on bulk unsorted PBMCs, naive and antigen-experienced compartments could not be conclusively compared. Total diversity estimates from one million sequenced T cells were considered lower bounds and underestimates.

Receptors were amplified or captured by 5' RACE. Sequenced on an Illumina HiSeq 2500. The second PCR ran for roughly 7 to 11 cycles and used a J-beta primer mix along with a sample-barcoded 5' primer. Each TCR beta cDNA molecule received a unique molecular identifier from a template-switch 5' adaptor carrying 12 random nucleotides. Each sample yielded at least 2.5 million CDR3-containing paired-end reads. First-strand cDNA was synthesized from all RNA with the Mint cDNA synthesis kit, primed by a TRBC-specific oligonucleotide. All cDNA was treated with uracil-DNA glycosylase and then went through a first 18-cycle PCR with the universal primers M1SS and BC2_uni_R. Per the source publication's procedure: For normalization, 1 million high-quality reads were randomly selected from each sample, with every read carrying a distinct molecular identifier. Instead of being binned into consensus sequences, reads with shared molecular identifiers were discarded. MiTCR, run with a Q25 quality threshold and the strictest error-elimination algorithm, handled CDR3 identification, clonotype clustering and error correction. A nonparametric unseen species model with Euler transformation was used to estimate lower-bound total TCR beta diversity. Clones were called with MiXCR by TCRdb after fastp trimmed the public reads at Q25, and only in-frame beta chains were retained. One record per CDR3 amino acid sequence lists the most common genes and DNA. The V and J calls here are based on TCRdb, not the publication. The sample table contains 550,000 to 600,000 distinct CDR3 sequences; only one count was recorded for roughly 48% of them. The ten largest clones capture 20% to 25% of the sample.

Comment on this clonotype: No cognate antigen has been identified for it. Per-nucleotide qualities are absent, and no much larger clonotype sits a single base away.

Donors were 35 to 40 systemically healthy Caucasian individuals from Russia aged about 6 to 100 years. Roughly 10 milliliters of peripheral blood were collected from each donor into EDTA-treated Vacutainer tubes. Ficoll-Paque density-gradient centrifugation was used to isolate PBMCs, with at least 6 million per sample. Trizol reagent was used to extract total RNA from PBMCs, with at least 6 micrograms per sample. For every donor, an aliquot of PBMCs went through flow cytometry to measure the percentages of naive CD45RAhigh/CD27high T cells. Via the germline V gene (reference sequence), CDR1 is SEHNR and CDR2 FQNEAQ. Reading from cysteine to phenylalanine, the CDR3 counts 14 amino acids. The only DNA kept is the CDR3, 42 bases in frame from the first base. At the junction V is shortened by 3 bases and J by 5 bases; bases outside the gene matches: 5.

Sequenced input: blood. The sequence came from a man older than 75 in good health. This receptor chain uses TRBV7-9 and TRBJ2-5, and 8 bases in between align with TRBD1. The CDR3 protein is CASSFAGGAETQYF. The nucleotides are TGTGCCAGCAGCTTCGCAGGGGGCGCTGAGACCCAGTACTTC.